This passage covers 2 T cell receptor beta chains from one sample sequenced in a study of identical twins. Via MiXCR, TCRdb re-called the 5' RACE reads, giving one row per CDR3 protein. This sample has around 300,000 distinct CDR3 sequences, with more than 6.5% found just once. This sample also belongs to another study, concerning yellow fever vaccine responses in identical twins.

Sequenced sample: memory (CD45RO+) T cells sorted from blood. These receptors were obtained from a young woman in good health.

This clonotype was counted between two and nine times. This chain uses TRBV3-1 with TRBJ2-3; D unclear. Trimming left V 5 bases short and J 2 bases short, with 17 bases between. This CDR3 has 16 residues. Germline V lookup: CDR1 LGHDT, CDR2 YNNKEL (reference sequence). CDR3 residues: CASSEMGNTYTDTQYF. CDR3 nucleotides: TGTGCCAGCAGCGAGATGGGGAATACCTACACAGATACGCAGTATTTT.

The chain joins TRBV10-3 to TRBJ2-5; D possibly corresponds to TRBD1 (6 bases). In germline, CDR1 is ENHRY, CDR2 SYGVKD. The CDR3 consists of 12 residues. With 5 bases removed from V and 5 bases from J, the gap between germline ends came to 9 bases. In DNA, the CDR3 is TGTGCCATCAGTCCACAGGGTGAGACCCAGTACTTC. Translated: CAISPQGETQYF.